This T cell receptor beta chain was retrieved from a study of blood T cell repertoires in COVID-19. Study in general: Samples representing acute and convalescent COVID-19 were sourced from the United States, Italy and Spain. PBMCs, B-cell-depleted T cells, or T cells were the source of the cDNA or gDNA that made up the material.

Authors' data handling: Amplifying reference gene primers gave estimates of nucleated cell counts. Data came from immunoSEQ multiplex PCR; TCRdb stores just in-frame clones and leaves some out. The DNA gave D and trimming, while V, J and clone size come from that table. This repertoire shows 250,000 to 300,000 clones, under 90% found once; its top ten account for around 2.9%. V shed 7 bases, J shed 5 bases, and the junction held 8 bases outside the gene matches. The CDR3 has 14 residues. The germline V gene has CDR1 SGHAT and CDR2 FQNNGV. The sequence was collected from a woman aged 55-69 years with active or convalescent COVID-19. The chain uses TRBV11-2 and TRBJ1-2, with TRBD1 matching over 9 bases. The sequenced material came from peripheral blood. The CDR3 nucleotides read TGTGCCAGCACCCCCGGTGGACAGGGGTATGGCTACACCTTC. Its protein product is CASTPGGQGYGYTF.